The 19 T cell receptor beta chains below all came from one sample that was sequenced in a study of cytomegalovirus exposure and HLA in healthy donors. The PCR made use of 60 Vbeta and 13 Jbeta primers. TCRdb's table, derived via immunoSEQ multiplex PCR, lists solely in-frame clones and lacks some. The sample has roughly 86,000 clones; about 66% are singletons. Sequencing used PBMCs. The receptors shown here come from a woman in her 50s in good health and CMV-seropositive.

The J gene is TRBJ1-1, the V gene TRBV30; D is unclear. The V end lost 0 bases, the J end lost 5 bases, and 10 bases lay between the germline ends. The CDR3 consists of 13 residues. Germline V gene lookup returns CDR1 GTSNPN and CDR2 SVGIG (reference sequence). CDR3 residues: CAWSVFGPTEAFF. CDR3 nucleotides: TGTGCCTGGAGTGTATTTGGGCCTACTGAAGCTTTCTTT.

This sequence joins TRBV10-2 and TRBJ1-2, with D perhaps matching TRBD1 (5 bases). The CDR3 totals 11 residues. Germline V gene data show CDR1 as WSHSY and CDR2 as SAAADI. V shed 8 bases and J shed 8 bases, with 12 bases lying between them. The CDR3 sequence: CASLDGGGYTF. DNA for the CDR3: TGCGCCAGCTTGGACGGGGGAGGCTACACCTTC.

This chain links TRBV7-8 with TRBJ1-5; D is perhaps TRBD1 (5 bases). CDR3 length: 13 residues. Germline V gives CDR1 SGHVS, CDR2 FQNEAQ. V was trimmed by 1 base and J by 10 bases, leaving 11 bases between them. The DNA of the CDR3 is TGTGCCAGCAGCTTAGTGCAGGGTGGACCCCAGCATTTT. It is translated as CASSLVQGGPQHF.

This clone has just a few counts. The chain has TRBV13 and TRBJ2-7, with D possibly being TRBD1 (5 bases). Trimming pared 4 bases from V and 4 bases from J, leaving 11 bases between. CDR3 size: 13 residues. Germline loops: CDR1 PRHDT, CDR2 FYEKMQ (reference sequence). CDR3 region: CASSSSGWYEQYF. As DNA, the CDR3 is TGTGCCAGCAGCTCTTCAGGGTGGTACGAGCAGTACTTC.

The chain joins TRBV2 to TRBJ2-7; possibly TRBD1 for D (6 bases). V was pared by 5 bases and J by 3 bases, with 8 bases between. The CDR3 runs to 12 residues. The germline gives CDR1 SNHLY, CDR2 FYNNEI. The CDR3 spells CASSLDSYEQYF. The CDR3, as DNA: TGTGCCAGCAGTCTGGACAGCTACGAGCAGTACTTC.

The chain uses TRBV28 and TRBJ1-5, with TRBD1 matching over 9 bases. This CDR3 is 14 amino acids long. Looked up from germline, CDR1 is MDHEN and CDR2 is SYDVKM. The V and J ends lost 11 bases and 3 bases, in that order; junction bases with no gene match: 8. CDR3 in amino acids: CACNTGGTNQPQHF. As DNA, the CDR3 is TGTGCCTGCAATACAGGGGGCACCAATCAGCCCCAGCATTTT.

This clone was observed a few times. The chain combines TRBV7-9 with TRBJ1-4; TRBD1 matches at 7 bases. The CDR3 extends over 15 amino acids. V lost 6 bases, J lost 3 bases, and 7 bases stayed unmatched. CDR1 SEHNR and CDR2 FQNEAQ come from the germline V gene (reference sequence). CDR3 residues: CASSNRGSSNEKLFF. CDR3 nucleotide sequence: TGTGCCAGCAGTAACAGGGGATCTTCTAATGAAAAACTGTTTTTT. Filled out from reference TRBV7-9 and TRBJ1-4, the complete variable domain reads DTGVSQNPRHKITKRGQNVTFRCDPISEHNRLYWYRQTLGQGPEFLTYFQNEAQLEKSRLLSDRFSAERPKGSFSTLEIQRTEQGDSAMYLCASSNRGSSNEKLFFGSGTQLSVL.

The chain recombines TRBV27 with TRBJ1-1; weak D call: TRBD1 (6 bases). The V end lost 7 bases, the J end lost 5 bases, and 20 bases lay between the germline ends. CDR1 and CDR2 (germline): MNHEY, SMNVEV (reference sequence). The CDR3 has 15 amino acids. This CDR3 reads CASKWGGATGTEAFF. CDR3 sequence (DNA): TGTGCCAGCAAATGGGGGGGCGCCACGGGGACTGAAGCTTTCTTT.

This clone was seen more than once but under ten times. The V call is TRBV6-5, the J call TRBJ2-2, with D tentatively TRBD1 (7 bases). This CDR3 has 15 amino acids. Trimming pared 7 bases from V and 2 bases from J, leaving 14 bases between. The germline V gene has CDR1 MNHEY and CDR2 SVGAGI. The CDR3 region is CASTQGGENTGELFF. The CDR3, as DNA: TGTGCCAGCACCCAGGGGGGCGAAAACACCGGGGAGCTGTTTTTT.

The V and J genes are TRBV18 and TRBJ1-2, with D tentatively TRBD1 (5 bases). The CDR3 extends over 17 amino acids. Deletions cut 1 base from V and 0 bases from J, with 15 bases between. The germline V gene encodes CDR1 KGHSH and CDR2 LQKENI. The CDR3 is CASSPRQGRITNYGYTF. CDR3 bases: TGTGCCAGCTCACCACGGCAGGGAAGAATTACTAACTATGGCTACACCTTC.

This sequence joins TRBV28 and TRBJ1-1; D gene uncertain. This CDR3 is built from 16 residues. Per the germline V gene, CDR1 is MDHEN and CDR2 is SYDVKM. Trimming cost V 7 bases and J 1 base, with 19 bases left between them. CDR3 DNA sequence: TGTGCCAGCACGCTTGCCGGAGGTAGACAGAACACTGAAGCTTTCTTT. It yields the protein CASTLAGGRQNTEAFF.

V and J are TRBV25-1 and TRBJ2-2; 8 bases match TRBD1. Losses at the gene ends were 0 bases for V and 1 base for J; bases not matched to a gene: 1. Germline loops: CDR1 MGHDK, CDR2 SYGVNS. This CDR3 region has 16 residues. CDR3 sequence reads: CASSEYGQGNTGELFF. The CDR3 DNA is TGTGCCAGCAGTGAATACGGACAGGGGAACACCGGGGAGCTGTTTTTT.

This clone was found a few times. The chain has TRBV30 and TRBJ1-2; D is undetermined. CDR3 length equals 12 residues. Germline V gene data show CDR1 as GTSNPN and CDR2 as SVGIG (reference sequence). The V gene lost 8 bases and the J gene lost 3 bases, with 13 bases spanning the gap. CDR3 amino acids: CASPRLDYGYTF. The CDR3 nucleotides are TGTGCCAGCCCTCGGTTAGACTATGGCTACACCTTC.

The chain recombines TRBV27 with TRBJ1-1; 9 bases align to TRBD1. The CDR3 has 14 amino acids. Germline CDR1 reads MNHEY; CDR2 reads SMNVEV (reference sequence). Trimming took 5 bases from V and 2 from J; bases not matched to a gene: 3. CDR3 in DNA: TGTGCCAGCAGTCGACAGGGGGTCAACACTGAAGCTTTCTTT. It yields the protein CASSRQGVNTEAFF.

V is TRBV19 and J is TRBJ2-7; weak D call: TRBD2 (5 bases). Germline V gene lookup returns CDR1 LNHDA and CDR2 SQIVND (reference sequence). Trimming took 1 base from V and 2 from J, leaving 12 bases between them. This CDR3 is built from 15 residues. The CDR3 nucleotides read TGTGCCAGTAGTATAGGAGGGTACCCCACCTACGAGCAGTACTTC. Protein product: CASSIGGYPTYEQYF.

The CDR3 DNA sequence: TGTGCCAGCAGCTGGGGACTCTATAATTCACCCCTCCACTTT. Translated: CASSWGLYNSPLHF. The chain has TRBV5-8 and TRBJ1-6; D might be TRBD1 (5 bases). Germline V CDR1 and CDR2: SGHTS, YDEGEE. With 3 bases removed from V and 3 bases from J, the gap between germline ends came to 7 bases. The CDR3 covers 14 residues.

The rearrangement joins TRBV28 to TRBJ1-2; 7 bases map to TRBD1. The V segment lost 6 bases and the J segment 7 bases; nucleotides outside the gene matches: 5. Per the germline V gene, CDR1 is MDHEN and CDR2 is SYDVKM. The CDR3 has 12 residues. Written as DNA, the CDR3 is TGTGCCAGCAGACCGACAGGGCCTGGCTACACCTTC. Translation: CASRPTGPGYTF.

The genes are TRBV25-1 and TRBJ1-5; no firm D call. The CDR3 is 12 residues long. The V end was cut by 2 bases, the J end by 7 bases, with 6 bases between. Germline lookup yields CDR1 MGHDK and CDR2 SYGVNS. The CDR3 coding sequence is TGTGCCAGCAGTGAAGGAGGCCAGCCCCAGCATTTT. Translated, it gives CASSEGGQPQHF.

The chain links TRBV28 to TRBJ1-2; the D is unclear. The CDR3 is 13 amino acids. From germline, CDR1 is MDHEN and CDR2 SYDVKM. V lost 1 base and J 5 bases, leaving 8 bases between the germline ends. The CDR3 spells CASSLYRGYGYTF. The CDR3, as DNA: TGTGCCAGCAGTTTATACCGGGGATATGGCTACACCTTC.